Listed here is a single TCR beta chain. Antigen specificity is unknown. A much larger clone sits a single nucleotide away, making a read error possible. Stable Graves' hyperthyroidism meant no ophthalmopathy progression within 18 months. This sample stems from a study of T cells in Graves' hyperthyroidism and ophthalmopathy. About the research overall: The initial diagnosis was the point when peripheral blood was collected, ahead of any treatment.

Overall study findings and caveats: Ophthalmopathy was predicted by the model a median of about 6.7 months ahead of onset. Researchers found most expanded thyroid clonotypes above 0.001 in blood as well.

The CDR3 extends over 15 amino acids. The V gene's germline CDR1 is SGHTA and CDR2 FQGTGA. The V and J ends lost 1 base and 5 bases respectively, with 12 bases between them. TCR beta CDR3 regions were amplified from RNA. In the first-round RT-PCR of the TCR CDR3, the HTBI primer set was used. TCRdb ran MiXCR on the multiplex PCR reads and lists one entry per CDR3 protein. The sample holds some 690,000 distinct CDR3 sequences, around 16% seen once. Sequenced sample: blood. The chain links TRBV7-3 to TRBJ2-1; the D is unclear. This sequence was found in a man aged 45-65 years with Graves' hyperthyroidism. This chain's CDR3 is CASSLSASRDNEQFF. The CDR3 DNA reads TGTGCCAGCAGCTTAAGTGCAAGTCGAGACAATGAGCAGTTCTTC.